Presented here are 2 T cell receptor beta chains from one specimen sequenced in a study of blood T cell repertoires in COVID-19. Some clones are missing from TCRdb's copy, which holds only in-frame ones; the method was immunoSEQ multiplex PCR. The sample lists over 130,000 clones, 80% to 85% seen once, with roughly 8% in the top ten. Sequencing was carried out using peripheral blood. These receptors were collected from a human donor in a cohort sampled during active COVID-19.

CDR3 in amino acids: CASSESAATQHF. DNA for the CDR3: TGTGCCAGCAGTGAAAGTGCCGCGACCCAGCATTTT. The chain recombines TRBV6-1 with TRBJ1-5; D uncertain. This CDR3 has 12 amino acids. With 2 bases removed from V and 11 bases from J, the gap between germline ends came to 10 bases. The germline V gene has CDR1 MNHNS and CDR2 SASEGT.

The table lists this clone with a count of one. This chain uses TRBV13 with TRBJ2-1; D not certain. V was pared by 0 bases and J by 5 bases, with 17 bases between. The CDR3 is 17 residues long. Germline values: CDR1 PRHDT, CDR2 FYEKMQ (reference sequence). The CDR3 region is CASSLGGRLVFDNEQFF. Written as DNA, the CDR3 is TGTGCCAGCAGCTTAGGAGGTCGGCTAGTCTTCGACAATGAGCAGTTCTTC.